The 2 T cell receptor beta chains below were found in one sample sequenced in a study of T cell responses to AZD1222 COVID-19 vaccine. TCRdb's table, derived via immunoSEQ multiplex PCR, lists solely in-frame clones and lacks some. The data hold around 140,000 clones, with 85% to 95% observed a single time. The sample in question was peripheral blood, obtained on day 0 of AZD1222 vaccination. These TCRs come from an adult in good health.

The chain couples TRBV7-6 to TRBJ2-5; 7 bases fit TRBD1. V shed 2 bases and J 1 base; nucleotides not matched to a gene: 7. The CDR3 is made up of 16 amino acids. From germline, CDR1 is SGHVS and CDR2 FNYEAQ. The CDR3 spells CASSLPTGTVQETQYF. The CDR3 DNA reads as TGTGCCAGCAGCTTACCAACCGGGACAGTCCAAGAGACCCAGTACTTC.

V usage is TRBV29-1 and J usage is TRBJ1-2; no firm D call. The ends were cut back, 0 bases at V and 6 bases at J, with 8 bases in the middle. The germline CDR1 and CDR2 sequences are SQVTM and ANQGSEA. This CDR3 is built from 12 residues. CDR3 in DNA: TGCAGCGTTGAAGAGGGGAGGGATGGCTACACCTTC. Translation: CSVEEGRDGYTF.